This entry concerns a single TCR beta chain. Its antigen is not known. This specimen belongs to a study of T cell repertoires in cytomegalovirus infection. Overall study findings and caveats: Summed public TCR beta family frequency identified CMV carriers bearing the relevant HLA.

J was trimmed by 5 bases and V by 8 bases; bases with no gene match: 12. This CDR3 is built from 14 residues. TCRdb reprocessed the reads with MiXCR, giving one entry per CDR3 protein. The sample shows 350,000 to 550,000 distinct CDR3 sequences, approximately 31% of them seen only once. The chain carries TRBV12-3 or TRBV12-4 and TRBJ2-7; 7 bases agree with TRBD1. This receptor was identified in a human donor in good health (CMV status not recorded). Some clones in this sample may be carry-over from other donors' samples. What was sequenced was PBMCs. The DNA for the CDR3 is TGTGCCAGCGGCCTGACAGGGTGGATCCACGAGCAGTACTTC. Its translation: CASGLTGWIHEQYF.